This T cell receptor (beta chain) is drawn from a study of T-cell reconstitution after alpha-beta-depleted transplantation in children. The CDR3 contains 16 residues. V lost 2 bases and J lost 4; bases outside the gene matches: 10. Germline assignment: CDR1 SGHRS and CDR2 YFSETQ. TCRbeta library construction was performed incorporating unique molecular identifiers. TCRdb analysed the PCR reads with MiXCR anew, one entry per CDR3 protein. The sample lists about 980,000 distinct CDR3 sequences, roughly 29% occurring once. Turning to this clonotype: What it binds is unknown.

Regarding the study as a whole: After one year, T-cell counts and TCRbeta diversity mostly came from new T cells. Some patients' high day-60 TCRbeta diversity was traced to surviving recipient T cells and thymic progenitors.

The sequence was obtained from a boy younger than two who had a stem cell transplant for SCID, so the T cells may come from the graft donor. This rearrangement joins TRBV5-1 to TRBJ1-2, with TRBD1 matching over 8 bases. Sequenced material: PBMCs, mostly from graft donor cells, taken 360 days after TCRalphabeta/CD19-depleted stem cell transplant. The CDR3 region is CASSFTSTGVFYGYTF. CDR3 DNA sequence: TGCGCCAGCAGCTTTACATCGACAGGGGTGTTCTATGGCTACACCTTC. Variable domain in full (rest from reference TRBV5-1 and TRBJ1-2): KAGVTQTPRYLIKTRGQQVTLSCSPISGHRSVSWYQQTPGQGLQFLFEYFSETQRNKGNFPGRFSGRQFSNSRSEMNVSTLELGDSALYLCASSFTSTGVFYGYTFGSGTRLTVV.